Shown below are 15 T cell receptor beta chains from a single sample sequenced in a study of monozygotic twins with inflammatory bowel disease. TCRdb reanalyzed the 5' RACE reads, giving one entry per CDR3 protein sequence and no DNA. This sample's table has over 100,000 distinct CDR3 sequences. The sequenced material came from blood. These receptors came from a human donor with ulcerative colitis or Crohn's disease, or a healthy co-twin of an affected twin (not recorded which).

This rearrangement joins TRBV4-3 to TRBJ1-1; TCRdb selects TRBD1, and the lack of DNA leaves this call unchecked. The CDR3 sequence is 16 residues long. The germline gives CDR1 LGHNA, CDR2 YSLEER. The CDR3 sequence is CASSQDEGQGDTEAFF.

The rearrangement links TRBV18 to TRBJ1-4; TCRdb outputs TRBD1, but without DNA this stays unchecked. The CDR3 extends over 18 amino acids. CDR1 is KGHSH, CDR2 LQKENI, per germline. This CDR3 reads CASSPRSLVGETNEKLFF.

The genes are TRBV29-1 and TRBJ2-5; TCRdb gives TRBD1 as the D gene, but with no DNA this cannot be confirmed. CDR1 SQVTM and CDR2 ANQGSEA come from the germline V gene. This CDR3 comprises 14 residues. The CDR3 sequence: CSGRDRGRIETQYF.

V usage is TRBV7-9 and J usage is TRBJ2-1. CDR1 SEHNR and CDR2 FQNEAQ come from the germline V gene (reference sequence). This CDR3 spans 11 amino acids. This CDR3 is CASSLAFEQFF.

The chain links TRBV18 to TRBJ2-7; no DNA is available, so the TRBD1 call from TCRdb remains unchecked. The CDR3 loop spans 13 amino acids. CDR1 and CDR2 (germline): KGHSH, LQKENI. The CDR3 reads CASSPGQFYEQYF.

The chain carries TRBV27 and TRBJ2-3. This CDR3 comprises 14 residues. The germline CDR1 and CDR2 sequences are MNHEY and SMNVEV (reference sequence). The CDR3 region is CASKEDHETDTQYF.

This chain links TRBV5-1 with TRBJ1-5; checking the TCRdb D call of TRBD1 is not possible without DNA. The germline V gene has CDR1 SGHRS and CDR2 YFSETQ. This CDR3 has 17 residues. The CDR3 is CASSPTGTPGGNQPQHF.

CDR3 sequence reads: CASSPPSSHADTQYF. J is TRBJ2-3 and V is TRBV7-2; TCRdb proposes TRBD2, but this gene call is untestable without DNA. The germline CDR1 and CDR2 sequences are SGHTA and FQGNSA. CDR3 length equals 15 residues.

This chain links TRBV7-3 with TRBJ2-7; TCRdb selects TRBD1, and the lack of DNA leaves this call unchecked. The V gene's germline CDR1 is SGHTA and CDR2 FQGTGA. CDR3 size: 16 residues. The CDR3 sequence: CASSPHPQGEGYEQYF.

The chain links TRBV7-9 to TRBJ2-1; TCRdb picks TRBD2, but there is no DNA to check that call. The length of the CDR3 is 13 residues. The germline CDR1 and CDR2 sequences are SEHNR and FQNEAQ (reference sequence). The CDR3 is CASSLEGGTVQFF.

The rearrangement uses TRBV15 and TRBJ1-1; TCRdb returns TRBD1, unconfirmable since there is no DNA. Germline V CDR1 and CDR2: LNHNV, YYDKDF (reference sequence). CDR3 length equals 17 residues. The CDR3: CATSRDFARTGNTEAFF.

This chain links TRBV5-1 with TRBJ2-1; TCRdb's D call of TRBD1 is untestable without DNA. Germline V gene lookup returns CDR1 SGHRS and CDR2 YFSETQ. This CDR3 has 15 residues. CDR3 sequence reads: CASSAEAGVVDEQFF.

The rearrangement joins TRBV18 to TRBJ1-1; TCRdb proposes TRBD1, but this gene call is untestable without DNA. In germline, CDR1 is KGHSH, CDR2 LQKENI. The CDR3 has 16 residues. The CDR3 protein is CASSPPNSWDSTEAFF.

J is TRBJ2-7 and V is TRBV29-1. The CDR3 totals 12 residues. The germline V gene encodes CDR1 SQVTM and CDR2 ANQGSEA. CDR3 in amino acids: CSVEEGSYEQYF.

By frequency, this clonotype registers medium-sized. The gene calls are TRBV7-9 and TRBJ2-5. The CDR3 has 14 amino acids. Germline CDR1 and CDR2: SEHNR and FQNEAQ (reference sequence). CDR3 region: CASSLSGSKQTQYF.